Presented here are 9 T cell receptor beta chains from one specimen sequenced in a study of control samples from healthy donors and cancer patients. Sequencing used immunoSEQ multiplex PCR; TCRdb keeps in-frame clones, though not all of them. The table lists 100,000 to 150,000 clones, 75% to 95% of them singletons. The source material was blood. All receptors derive from a man aged 35-49 years in good health.

The chain is built from TRBV19 and TRBJ2-2; D not certain. Germline values: CDR1 LNHDA, CDR2 SQIVND (reference sequence). The CDR3 loop spans 12 amino acids. V gave up 2 bases and J gave up 7 bases, with 5 bases separating them. In nucleotides, the CDR3 is TGTGCCAGTAGTATACGAGGCGGGGAGCTGTTTTTT. It is translated as CASSIRGGELFF.

This clone was counted a single time. The rearrangement uses TRBV28 and TRBJ2-3; TRBD2 agrees at 11 bases. There are 16 residues in the CDR3. V lost 4 bases to trimming and J lost 2 bases; unmatched junction nucleotides: 5. Germline V CDR1 and CDR2: MDHEN, SYDVKM. CDR3 DNA sequence: TGTGCCAGCAGTTCAGGGACTAGCGGTTTCACAGATACGCAGTATTTT. It specifies CASSSGTSGFTDTQYF.

The CDR3 sequence: CASRTGQGYGYTF. The CDR3 DNA reads as TGCGCCAGCAGGACCGGACAGGGGTACGGCTACACCTTC. The chain has TRBV5-1 and TRBJ1-2; 9 bases are a match to TRBD1. The CDR3 has 13 residues. Germline V CDR1 and CDR2: SGHRS, YFSETQ. V dropped 5 bases and J dropped 8; count of bases not matched to a gene: 7.

J is TRBJ2-6 and V is TRBV7-9; no definite D call. The germline V gene has CDR1 SEHNR and CDR2 FQNEAQ (reference sequence). The ends were cut back, 7 bases at V and 4 bases at J, with 17 bases in the middle. This CDR3 comprises 16 residues. CDR3 amino acids: CASTSIVAAGANVLTF. DNA for the CDR3: TGTGCCAGCACCTCCATAGTAGCCGCAGGGGCCAACGTCCTGACTTTC.

V is TRBV6-5 and J is TRBJ2-5, with 10 nucleotides matching TRBD1. V trimming: 6 bases; J trimming: 2 bases; junction bases outside the gene matches: 0. Germline CDR1 MNHEY, CDR2 SVGAGI. This CDR3 region has 13 residues. The CDR3 sequence is CASRDRGQETQYF. For the CDR3, the DNA is TGTGCCAGCAGGGACAGGGGGCAAGAGACCCAGTACTTC.

This sequence joins TRBV30 and TRBJ1-1; no firm D call. CDR1 and CDR2 from the germline V gene are GTSNPN and SVGIG (reference sequence). This CDR3 contains 13 residues. V was pared by 2 bases and J by 10 bases, with 17 bases between. The CDR3 spells CAWSPLVRTGAFF. The CDR3 nucleotides read TGTGCCTGGAGTCCCCTGGTGCGGACGGGAGCTTTCTTT.

The count of this clone is one. The V call is TRBV7-9, the J call TRBJ2-5; possible D gene TRBD2, 5 bases. Germline CDR1 is SEHNR and CDR2 is FQNEAQ (reference sequence). Trimming pared 11 bases from V and 0 bases from J, leaving 13 bases between. This CDR3 is built from 13 residues. CDR3 region: CAGSVGNQETQYF. CDR3 DNA sequence: TGTGCCGGATCCGTCGGGAACCAAGAGACCCAGTACTTC.

J is TRBJ2-3 and V is TRBV28; possibly TRBD1 for D (5 bases). Germline assignment: CDR1 MDHEN and CDR2 SYDVKM. V was pared by 4 bases and J by 11 bases, with 13 bases between. This CDR3 spans 12 amino acids. The CDR3 sequence: CASSSRDQGQYF. The DNA of the CDR3 is TGTGCCAGCAGTTCACGCGACCAGGGGCAGTATTTT. Complete variable domain (other parts from reference TRBV28 and TRBJ2-3): DVKVTQSSRYLVKRTGEKVFLECVQDMDHENMFWYRQDPGLGLRLIYFSYDVKMKEKGDIPEGYSVSREKKERFSLILESASTNQTSMYLCASSSRDQGQYFGPGTRLTVL.

The chain employs TRBV2 and TRBJ2-7, with no clear D. The CDR3 contains 13 residues. V shed 6 bases and J shed 4 bases, with 13 bases lying between them. Looked up from germline, CDR1 is SNHLY and CDR2 is FYNNEI. The CDR3 sequence: CASSGDISYEQYF. CDR3 DNA sequence: TGTGCCAGCAGCGGTGACATCTCGTACGAGCAGTACTTC.